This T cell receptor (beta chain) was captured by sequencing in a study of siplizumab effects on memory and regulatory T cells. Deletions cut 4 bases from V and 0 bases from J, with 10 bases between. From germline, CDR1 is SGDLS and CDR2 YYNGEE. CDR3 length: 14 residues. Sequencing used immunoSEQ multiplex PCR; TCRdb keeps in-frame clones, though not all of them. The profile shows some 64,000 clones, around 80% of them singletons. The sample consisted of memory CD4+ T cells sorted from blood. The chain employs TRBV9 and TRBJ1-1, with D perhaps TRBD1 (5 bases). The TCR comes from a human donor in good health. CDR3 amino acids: CASSPGGLNTEAFF. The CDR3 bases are TGTGCCAGCAGCCCGGGGGGTCTGAACACTGAAGCTTTCTTT.